The present entry profiles one TCR beta chain with its context. It lacks a known antigen. Base-call qualities are not available, and no considerably larger clone is one nucleotide away. The germline V gene gives CDR1 as SGHAT and CDR2 as FQNNGV. After removal of 0 bases from V and 8 bases from J, the junction retains 2 bases not matched to a gene. The CDR3 sequence holds 13 residues, the cysteine and phenylalanine included. Only the CDR3 DNA is retained, 39 bases long and in frame from the first base. On a MiSeq, deep resolution sequencing aimed for a depth between 1 in 1 million and 1 in 200,000 T cells, with each clonotype covered approximately 9.8x on average. TCR beta libraries were generated with the immunoSEQ hsTCRB Kit. On the authors' methods: The data were analyzed with ImmunoSEQ Analyzer and ImmunoSEQ Data Assistant, and V, D and J gene assignments followed IMGT definitions. Clonality was computed as one minus normalized Shannon entropy of productive rearrangement frequencies, ranging from 0 to 1. Only overrepresented clonotypes making up at least 0.05% of the repertoire of each patient were included in the public clonotype analysis. Some twelve age-matched healthy donor repertoires from immuneACCESS were used as controls for clonality. TCRdb mirrors the immuneACCESS table, restricted to in-frame sequences. Some clones are absent from its copies; in checked studies, under half trace to an unresolved V gene, and the reason for the others is unknown. That table is the source of V, J and clone size, and D and trimming were worked out from the DNA. The sample data list 130,000 or so clones, and roughly 84% of these were observed just once. The top ten constitute 3% to 4% of the sample.

The source of the sample is a study of cytotoxic CD8 clonotypes in ibrutinib-treated CLL (dated by TCRdb to the early 2020s). About the study as a whole: In this cohort, more than 14 patients were treatment-naive and roughly ten were relapsed/refractory, while fewer than 18 had unmutated IGHV. Responses were partial in around 25 patients and complete in 2; after median 68 months follow-up, about 14 stayed in remission and 12 progressed. Samples at response were collected after a median of about twelve months of treatment, with a range of about 6 to 40 months. Samples averaged around 280,000 productive templates and just under 95,000 productive rearrangements. Of the approximately 87 participants in the trial, roughly 26 had longitudinal samples available. Cryopreserved peripheral blood mononuclear cells were obtained before treatment, at response, and at either sustained remission or disease progression. Patients were still on ibrutinib when every remission and progressive disease sample was collected.

The full study reports these points: Public clonotypes were rare and either shrank or stayed stable during treatment, and the rise in clonality at ibrutinib response reflected expansion of private clonotypes. Clonality rose at ibrutinib response, remained stable during sustained remission, and dropped back toward baseline at progression. Sampling times were not matched between patients in sustained remission and patients whose disease was progressing, and lymph node repertoires were not examined. Baseline clonality was found to be higher than that of age-matched healthy donors and was strongly correlated with circulating CD8+ T-cell counts.

The time point label, read with the paper, signifies: approximately 25 months on ibrutinib. For TCR beta library preparation, roughly 2 micrograms of genomic DNA were extracted from the cryopreserved PBMCs. Longitudinal blood samples from CLL patients on ibrutinib monotherapy underwent high-throughput TCR beta sequencing. The patients were enrolled in a single-center, open-label phase 2 trial of ibrutinib monotherapy. The receptor comes from a human donor with chronic lymphocytic leukemia. The chain uses TRBV11-2 and TRBJ2-3, with 7 central nucleotides matching TRBD1. The sample in question was PBMCs, obtained after 24 months of ibrutinib treatment. The CDR3 in this case is CASSLDRQGTQYF. The DNA reads TGTGCCAGCAGCTTAGATCGACAGGGTACGCAGTATTTT.